These T cell receptor beta chains were read from a single sample in a study of T-cell memory formation after mild COVID-19. Each CDR3 protein gets one entry after TCRdb re-called the 5' RACE reads with MiXCR. The table lists 500,000 to 600,000 distinct CDR3 sequences, under 20% of them singletons. Source material: PBMCs or a T cell subset sorted from them (not recorded which). The receptors shown here come from an adult woman who had mild COVID-19 (a few samples of this study predate the infection). Cell type and time point are not known. The conserved cysteine and the conserved F or W are not part of the CDR3 here.

TRBV29-1	9	TRBJ2-7	SVGTTSEQY
TRBV5-1	12	TRBJ2-1	ASSLAATINEQF
TRBV9	13	TRBJ2-7	ASSVASSMGYEQY
TRBV5-1	13	TRBJ1-4	ASSAGQGLSEKLF
TRBV12-3/TRBV12-4	12	TRBJ2-6	ASSVGYGANVLT
TRBV7-2	12	TRBJ2-5	ASSREAGRETQY
TRBV10-3	12	TRBJ2-3	ATAGTTSTDTQY
TRBV9	13	TRBJ2-1	ASSAISAGDNEQF
TRBV12-3/TRBV12-4	11	TRBJ2-2	ASSRGPGGELF
TRBV5-1	15	TRBJ2-3	ASSRGGGSGSLDTQY
TRBV6-5	14	TRBJ2-1	ASSYRGYGSYNEQF
TRBV6-6	17	TRBJ2-3	ASSFGLGLAGDSTDTQY
TRBV11-2	17	TRBJ2-3	ASSQGIISHGLSTDTQY
TRBV9	12	TRBJ2-3	ASGGARSTDTQY
TRBV24-1	10	TRBJ2-7	ATSEGPYEQY
TRBV7-6	12	TRBJ2-7	ASSSTGSVSEQY
TRBV9	13	TRBJ2-1	ASSVIGGSYNEQF
TRBV5-1	13	TRBJ2-7	ASSLPGLAVNEQY
TRBV20-1	10	TRBJ2-4	SATRTGDIQY
TRBV7-9	10	TRBJ2-7	ASAGSGYEQY
TRBV6-2/TRBV6-3	14	TRBJ2-2	ASSALAPDYTGELF
TRBV5-5	15	TRBJ2-7	ASSLALGQGFNYEQY
TRBV24-1	14	TRBJ2-3	ATSENWDRGTDTQY
TRBV5-1	18	TRBJ2-1	ASSPGGVAGGPRGDNEQF
TRBV6-6	12	TRBJ1-2	ASSGGRANYGYT
TRBV2	11	TRBJ2-1	ASCPWTDNEQF
TRBV5-1	11	TRBJ2-7	ASSFAPIYEQY
TRBV7-9	13	TRBJ1-1	ASSLFSGPNTEAF
TRBV24-1	15	TRBJ2-1	ATSEPVAGGRGIEQF
TRBV7-9	13	TRBJ1-5	ASSLSWDRNQPQH
TRBV12-3/TRBV12-4	9	TRBJ1-1	ASSRPDEAF
TRBV7-9	14	TRBJ1-1	ASSLLAGQGGAEAF
TRBV6-2/TRBV6-3	11	TRBJ2-7	ATIGGPTYEQY
TRBV7-9	12	TRBJ1-1	ASSSTGGQTEAF
TRBV5-1	15	TRBJ2-1	ASSLGGGKESYNEQF
TRBV1	13	TRBJ2-1	TSRKTSGSPNEQF
TRBV7-2	12	TRBJ2-1	ASSLTSLVDEQF
TRBV7-2	12	TRBJ2-5	ASRSTGPKRTQY
TRBV9	12	TRBJ1-1	ASSLGWPSDEAF
TRBV4-3	13	TRBJ2-2	ASSQGIGNTGELF
TRBV6-5	12	TRBJ2-5	ASSTQGSRETQY
TRBV15	14	TRBJ2-1	ATSRGTLAAGDEQF
TRBV6-4	15	TRBJ2-1	ASSDQDRDWSYNEQF
TRBV6-2/TRBV6-3	12	TRBJ1-4	ASSPTVNYEKLF
TRBV5-1	14	TRBJ2-2	ASSLDLRQGRALLF
TRBV20-1	12	TRBJ2-2	SAHRQGRGGELF
TRBV18	11	TRBJ1-5	ASSPGMGQPQH
TRBV12-3/TRBV12-4	10	TRBJ2-7	ASSFAVSEQY
TRBV19	12	TRBJ2-1	ASSIRPSYNEQF
TRBV20-1	16	TRBJ1-1	SAYSLQGNGGGNTEAF
TRBV5-6	15	TRBJ1-3	ASSTGHAAKSGNTIY
TRBV4-2	13	TRBJ2-7	ASSQPGRADYEQY
TRBV6-2/TRBV6-3	12	TRBJ2-3	ASRHRDYTDTQY
TRBV20-1	15	TRBJ2-5	SARGEGPLPTQETQY
TRBV18	15	TRBJ1-1	ASSPQGRGNMNTEAF
TRBV5-8	13	TRBJ1-5	ASSGRGISNQPQH
TRBV30	11	TRBJ1-2	AWNRRTGDGYT
TRBV7-2	12	TRBJ2-5	ASSLSGVEETQY
TRBV20-1	14	TRBJ2-7	SALGLAGGTYYEQY
TRBV5-5	14	TRBJ2-1	ASSRRSGGDYNEQF